These 19 T cell receptor beta chains were all obtained from the same sample, sequenced in a study of shared clonotypes between healthy human individuals (dated by TCRdb to 2018 to 2021). Library preparation was by the immunoSEQ multiplex PCR assay. This is the immuneACCESS table as TCRdb keeps it, with only in-frame sequences that have V and J called. A part of the clones is gone; compared with another copy, unresolved V genes explain less than half, and the rest is unexplained. This sample gives about 1,800,000 clones in total; approximately 95% of them show up just once. 0.95% to 1.5% of the sample is in the top ten clones. CD8 naive samples were CD45RO-negative cells positively selected for CCR7, giving a CD45RA+CCR7+ population that excluded TemRA cells. Input material: naive CD8+ T cells sorted from blood. Taken with the paper, the label for cell subset or site translates to: CD45RA+CCR7+. The receptor set was obtained from a man aged 18 to 29 in good health.

The chain has TRBV7-9 and TRBJ2-7; TRBD1 matches at 7 bases. The CDR3 sequence is 16 residues long. V shed 6 bases, J shed 1 base, and the junction held 12 bases outside the gene matches. Germline V gene lookup returns CDR1 SEHNR and CDR2 FQNEAQ (reference sequence). CDR3 in DNA: TGTGCCAGCAGTCATTTACCCGACAGGGAGTCCTACGAGCAGTACTTC. Translation: CASSHLPDRESYEQYF.

The chain is built from TRBV7-6 and TRBJ2-3, with 7 bases matching TRBD2. Germline V gene sequence: CDR1 SGHVS, CDR2 FNYEAQ. This CDR3 comprises 17 residues. V was pared by 1 base and J by 0 bases, with 7 bases of the junction left unmatched. The chain's CDR3 is CASSLVRAGVSTDTQYF. DNA for the CDR3: TGTGCCAGCAGCTTAGTCAGGGCGGGGGTGAGCACAGATACGCAGTATTTT.

The rearrangement links TRBV30 to TRBJ2-2; 15 bases are shared with TRBD2. From germline, CDR1 is GTSNPN and CDR2 SVGIG (reference sequence). Trimming removed 4 bases from V and 7 bases from J; junction bases left unmatched: 7. The CDR3 has 16 amino acids. Here the CDR3 reads CAWTGLAGGPGGELFF. The CDR3 nucleotides read TGTGCCTGGACAGGACTAGCGGGAGGGCCTGGCGGGGAGCTGTTTTTT.

The gene calls are TRBV27 and TRBJ2-7, with D maybe TRBD1 (6 bases). V was cut by 2 bases and J by 3 bases, with 14 bases left in between. Germline V gene lookup returns CDR1 MNHEY and CDR2 SMNVEV (reference sequence). CDR3 length: 15 amino acids. CDR3 region: CASSLGPGHSYEQYF. The DNA of the CDR3 is TGTGCCAGCAGTTTAGGTCCGGGACATAGCTACGAGCAGTACTTC.

As regards this clone: Within the sample, other DNA sequences also encode this same CDR3. The chain uses TRBV11-2 and TRBJ2-1, with a possible D match to TRBD2 (5 bases). Trimming removed 1 base at V and 2 bases at J, with 6 bases between. CDR1 and CDR2 (germline): SGHAT, FQNNGV. The CDR3 runs 14 residues. The CDR3 DNA sequence: TGTGCCAGCAGCTTAGGGGGAGCCTACAATGAGCAGTTCTTC. Its translation: CASSLGGAYNEQFF.

Notes on this clone: Different DNA sequences within this sample yield the same CDR3. The V gene is TRBV6-5, the J gene TRBJ2-7; 7 bases are a match to TRBD1. Germline V gene lookup returns CDR1 MNHEY and CDR2 SVGAGI. CDR3 length: 14 amino acids. V was clipped by 2 bases and J by 2 bases; unmatched bases: 3. The CDR3 nucleotides read TGTGCCAGCAGTTACAGCCAGGGGGCCTACGAGCAGTACTTC. It is translated as CASSYSQGAYEQYF.

This clone was picked up a small number of times. The chain carries TRBV7-9 and TRBJ2-7; D ambiguous. The germline gives CDR1 SEHNR, CDR2 FQNEAQ (reference sequence). This CDR3 region has 13 residues. V lost 0 bases to trimming and J lost 5 bases, with 8 bases between them. CDR3 sequence: CASSLALWNEQYF. CDR3 nucleotide sequence: TGTGCCAGCAGCTTAGCGTTATGGAACGAGCAGTACTTC.

This chain joins TRBV19 and TRBJ2-5; D unresolved. Germline assignment: CDR1 LNHDA and CDR2 SQIVND (reference sequence). This CDR3 comprises 14 residues. The V end was cut by 3 bases, the J end by 5 bases, with 13 bases between. CDR3 nucleotides: TGTGCCAGTAGTATTGTCCCCTTCGTTGAGACCCAGTACTTC. Translation: CASSIVPFVETQYF.

This chain connects TRBV10-3 to TRBJ1-4; D possibly corresponds to TRBD1 (6 bases). V lost 3 bases and J lost 4, with 15 bases in between. Germline assignment: CDR1 ENHRY and CDR2 SYGVKD. This CDR3 has 16 residues. CDR3 in amino acids: CAISDQRTDFNEKLFF. In nucleotides, the CDR3 is TGTGCCATCAGTGACCAGCGGACAGACTTTAATGAAAAACTGTTTTTT.

In its sample, this clone was seen once. The rearrangement uses TRBV5-6 and TRBJ1-5, with a tentative D call TRBD1 (6 bases). With 2 bases removed from V and 0 bases from J, the gap between germline ends came to 12 bases. The length of the CDR3 is 16 residues. Germline V gene sequence: CDR1 SGHDT, CDR2 YYEEEE. CDR3 region: CASSFQGLFSNQPQHF. CDR3 in DNA: TGTGCCAGCAGCTTCCAGGGGCTGTTTAGCAATCAGCCCCAGCATTTT. Drawing the rest from reference TRBV5-6 and TRBJ1-5, the complete variable domain is DAGVTQSPTHLIKTRGQQVTLRCSPKSGHDTVSWYQQALGQGPQFIFQYYEEEERQRGNFPDRFSGHQFPNYSSELNVNALLLGDSALYLCASSFQGLFSNQPQHFGDGTRLSIL.

This clone was detected only once. This chain joins TRBV29-1 and TRBJ2-7; TRBD2 might be the D (8 bases). The CDR3 covers 14 residues. Germline-derived CDR1 and CDR2 are SQVTM and ANQGSEA. Trimming removed 4 bases from V and 4 bases from J, with 17 bases in between. The chain's CDR3 is CSVAEGAGGYEQYF. DNA of the CDR3: TGCAGCGTTGCCGAGGGGGCGGGAGGATACGAGCAGTACTTC.

The chain recombines TRBV11-2 with TRBJ2-7; 8 nucleotides agree with TRBD2. There are 13 residues in the CDR3. V lost 1 base to trimming and J lost 5 bases; unmatched junction nucleotides: 1. Germline values: CDR1 SGHAT, CDR2 FQNNGV. The CDR3 spells CASSLAGGNEQYF. The CDR3 region has the DNA TGTGCCAGCAGCTTAGCGGGGGGGAACGAGCAGTACTTC.

This sequence joins TRBV28 and TRBJ2-3; tentatively, D is TRBD1 (6 bases). This CDR3 comprises 15 residues. V dropped 7 bases and J dropped 2 bases, with 16 bases sitting between them. Germline loops: CDR1 MDHEN, CDR2 SYDVKM. The CDR3 is CASTEYGQPTDTQYF. The CDR3 coding sequence is TGTGCCAGCACCGAATACGGACAGCCCACAGATACGCAGTATTTT.

The table lists this clone with a few counts. The V and J genes are TRBV19 and TRBJ1-6, with D possibly TRBD1 on 6 matching bases. V lost 11 bases and J 10 bases, leaving 18 bases between the germline ends. Germline V gene data show CDR1 as LNHDA and CDR2 as SQIVND (reference sequence). This CDR3 has 13 residues. The CDR3 DNA reads TGTGCCGCTTCACAGGGAATGGGATCACCCCTCCACTTT. The encoded protein is CAASQGMGSPLHF.

This rearrangement joins TRBV29-1 to TRBJ2-1, with D perhaps matching TRBD2 (6 bases). V shed 6 bases and J shed 0 bases, with 15 bases lying between them. The V gene's germline CDR1 is SQVTM and CDR2 ANQGSEA. The CDR3 totals 15 residues. The CDR3 region has the DNA TGCAGCGTCGAATCGGGCGGGACCTCCTACAATGAGCAGTTCTTC. It encodes CSVESGGTSYNEQFF.

V and J are TRBV5-6 and TRBJ2-5, with 9 nucleotides matching TRBD2. V gave up 3 bases and J gave up 5 bases; unmatched junction bases: 14. CDR1 and CDR2 from the germline V gene are SGHDT and YYEEEE. The CDR3 spans 17 residues. The CDR3 DNA is TGTGCCAGCAGCTCCCCCAGTAGCGGGAGTCCTTGGGAGACCCAGTACTTC. This encodes CASSSPSSGSPWETQYF.

The J gene is TRBJ2-7, the V gene TRBV27, with TRBD2 identical over 7 bases. The length of the CDR3 is 15 residues. The V segment lost 0 bases and the J segment 3 bases; nucleotides outside the gene matches: 5. Germline V gives CDR1 MNHEY, CDR2 SMNVEV (reference sequence). CDR3 sequence reads: CASSLSTSSLYEQYF. CDR3 in DNA: TGTGCCAGCAGTTTATCGACTAGCTCTCTCTACGAGCAGTACTTC.

The chain has TRBV30 and TRBJ1-1; D may be TRBD1 (6 bases). This CDR3 spans 13 amino acids. Trimming took off 3 bases at V and 6 bases at J, with 14 bases between the two ends. Germline V gene lookup returns CDR1 GTSNPN and CDR2 SVGIG (reference sequence). The chain's CDR3 is CAWRLEGGAEAFF. The DNA for the CDR3 is TGTGCCTGGAGACTCGAGGGGGGGGCTGAAGCTTTCTTT.

This clone was counted a single time. The chain combines TRBV6-6 with TRBJ2-1, with a weak D call TRBD1 (6 bases). The V end was cut by 2 bases, the J end by 6 bases, with 14 bases between. The CDR3 totals 15 residues. Germline V gene sequence: CDR1 MNHNY, CDR2 SVGAGI (reference sequence). CDR3 sequence: CASSYPATGINEQFF. The CDR3 DNA follows: TGTGCCAGCAGTTACCCCGCTACAGGGATCAATGAGCAGTTCTTC.